This T cell receptor beta chain was identified in a study of human thymus T cells. Study-level points and caveats: An apparent bias in V and J gene usage was seen in thymic and blood repertoires. Thymic repertoires from unrelated individuals overlapped highly, related research reported.

Turning to this clone: Its antigen is not known.

Thymus pieces cut out during corrective heart surgery were the tissue that was used. Infants served as donors; they were healthy and Finnish and were having corrective surgery for congenital heart defects. This CDR3 is built from 17 residues. The V and J ends lost 8 bases and 0 bases respectively, with 19 bases between them. The V gene's germline CDR1 is MNHEY and CDR2 SMNVEV (reference sequence). The protocol was immunoSEQ multiplex PCR, while the TCRdb copy is restricted to in-frame clones and leaves out a portion. The table has 70,000 to 75,000 clones, roughly 95% seen once. This rearrangement joins TRBV27 to TRBJ1-4; D remains ambiguous. This TCR was recovered from a girl under two years old with a congenital heart defect but otherwise immunologically healthy. Source material: thymus tissue. This CDR3 reads CASAEVEGAATNEKLFF. In DNA form, the CDR3 reads TGTGCCAGCGCCGAAGTTGAGGGAGCCGCAACTAATGAAAAACTGTTTTTT. Full variable domain (missing parts from reference TRBV27 and TRBJ1-4): EAQVTQNPRYLITVTGKKLTVTCSQNMNHEYMSWYRQDPGLGLRQIYYSMNVEVTDKGDVPEGYKVSRKEKRNFPLILESPSPNQTSLYFCASAEVEGAATNEKLFFGSGTQLSVL.